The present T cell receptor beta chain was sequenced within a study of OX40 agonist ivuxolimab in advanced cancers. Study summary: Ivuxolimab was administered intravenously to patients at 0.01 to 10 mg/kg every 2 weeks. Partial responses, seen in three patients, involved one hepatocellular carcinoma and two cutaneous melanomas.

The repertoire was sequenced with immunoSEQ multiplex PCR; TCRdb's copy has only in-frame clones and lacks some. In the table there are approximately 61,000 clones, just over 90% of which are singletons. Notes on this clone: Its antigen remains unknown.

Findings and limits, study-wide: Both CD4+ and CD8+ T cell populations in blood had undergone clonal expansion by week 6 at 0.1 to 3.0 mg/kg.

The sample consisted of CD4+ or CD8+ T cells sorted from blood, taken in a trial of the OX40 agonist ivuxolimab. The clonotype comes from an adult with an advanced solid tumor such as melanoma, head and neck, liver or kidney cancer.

Here the CDR3 reads CASSGTGGSSNQPQHF. In DNA, the CDR3 is TGTGCCAGCAGCGGGACAGGGGGGAGTAGCAATCAGCCCCAGCATTTT. The V gene is TRBV7-9, the J gene TRBJ1-5, with 11 bases identical to TRBD1. Germline CDR1 SEHNR, CDR2 FQNEAQ (reference sequence). With 5 bases clipped from V and 0 bases from J, the junction kept 3 bases outside the gene matches. The CDR3 contains 16 residues.